This T cell receptor beta chain was profiled in a study of OX40 agonist ivuxolimab in advanced cancers. Study summary: Hepatocellular carcinoma, melanoma, renal cell or head and neck cancer affected the dose-escalation patients. Partial responses occurred in three patients (one hepatocellular carcinoma, two cutaneous melanoma).

Worth noting for this clone: As yet, its antigen is unknown.

Trimming stripped 2 bases from V and 8 bases from J, with 18 bases between. The CDR3 covers 16 residues. Germline V gives CDR1 SGHAT, CDR2 FQNNGV. The assay was immunoSEQ multiplex PCR, and TCRdb's table has in-frame clones only and misses some. The sample lists 76,000 or so clones, approximately 85% occurring once. The study's findings and limits: CD4+ T cells averaged fewer expanded clones than CD8+ T cells. At 0.1 to 3.0 mg/kg and by week 6, CD4+ and CD8+ T cells in the blood had expanded clonally.

This clonotype was sampled from an adult with an advanced solid tumor such as melanoma, head and neck, liver or kidney cancer. The starting material was CD4+ or CD8+ T cells sorted from blood, obtained in a trial of the OX40 agonist ivuxolimab. The chain carries TRBV11-2 and TRBJ1-4, with D perhaps matching TRBD1 (5 bases). CDR3 DNA: TGTGCCAGCAGCTTAAGATCCGGCGGGGCGCCGGAAAAACTGTTTTTT. Its translation is CASSLRSGGAPEKLFF. Variable domain in full (rest from reference TRBV11-2 and TRBJ1-4): EAGVAQSPRYKIIEKRQSVAFWCNPISGHATLYWYQQILGQGPKLLIQFQNNGVVDDSQLPKDRFSAERLKGVDSTLKIQPAKLEDSAVYLCASSLRSGGAPEKLFFGSGTQLSVL.